The 9 T cell receptor beta chains in this list originate from one sample, sequenced in a study of identical twins. Each CDR3 protein is one row after TCRdb ran MiXCR on the 5' RACE reads. The table has about 520,000 distinct CDR3 sequences, around 20% seen once. These data were also reused for a study on T cells expressing NK-cell markers.

The material sequenced was CD4+ T cells sorted from blood. These receptors all come from a woman in her late teens or twenties in good health.

A few counts support this clonotype. The chain recombines TRBV10-3 with TRBJ2-7; the D gene is possibly TRBD2 (6 bases). V lost 6 bases, J lost 2 bases, and 17 bases lay in between. The CDR3 spans 15 residues. Germline V gene data show CDR1 as ENHRY and CDR2 as SYGVKD. The CDR3 sequence is CAISRNSGETYEQYF. DNA of the CDR3: TGTGCCATCAGCAGAAATAGCGGAGAGACCTACGAGCAGTACTTC.

The chain uses TRBV4-2 and TRBJ2-7, with 13 bases lining up with TRBD2. CDR1 is LGHNA, CDR2 YNFKEQ, per germline. V shed 0 bases, J shed 5 bases, and the junction held 4 bases outside the gene matches. This CDR3 is 16 amino acids long. The CDR3 reads CASSQDGLAGVDEQYF. Written as DNA, the CDR3 is TGTGCCAGCAGCCAAGATGGACTAGCGGGGGTTGACGAGCAGTACTTC.

This clonotype was counted between two and nine times. V gene TRBV12-3 or TRBV12-4 combines with J gene TRBJ2-2; D is unresolved. Trimming took 3 bases from V and 9 from J, leaving 11 bases between them. This CDR3 has 13 amino acids. The CDR3 region has the DNA TGTGCCAGCAGTTTGCCCCTCGACAGGGAGCTGTTTTTT. This codes for CASSLPLDRELFF.

This clonotype was picked up a small number of times. The chain couples TRBV12-3 or TRBV12-4 to TRBJ1-1; 7 bases map to TRBD1. The trim removed 2 bases at V and 4 bases at J, leaving 4 bases unmatched. CDR3 length equals 14 residues. The CDR3 loop reads CASSLKGASTEAFF. CDR3 nucleotides: TGTGCCAGCAGTTTAAAGGGGGCAAGCACTGAAGCTTTCTTT.

This clonotype was counted only a few times. V and J are TRBV5-4 and TRBJ2-1; 9 bases match TRBD2. The ends lost 0 bases at V and 6 bases at J; junction bases unmatched: 7. Germline values: CDR1 SGHNT, CDR2 YYREEE (reference sequence). This CDR3 is built from 16 residues. CDR3 DNA: TGTGCCAGCAGCTTGGGGGCGCGGGGGGGGGGCAATGAGCAGTTCTTC. Translation: CASSLGARGGGNEQFF.

This chain links TRBV20-1 with TRBJ2-1, with D perhaps assigned TRBD1 or TRBD2 (5 bases each). CDR3 length: 13 amino acids. Germline V lookup: CDR1 DFQATT, CDR2 SNEGSKA (reference sequence). The V and J ends lost 6 bases and 6 bases respectively, with 15 bases between them. CDR3 amino acids: CSAITGTTNEQFF. The CDR3 DNA reads as TGCAGTGCCATTACCGGGACGACCAATGAGCAGTTCTTC.

The J gene is TRBJ2-7, the V gene TRBV29-1; the match to TRBD1 covers 8 bases. Germline-derived CDR1 and CDR2 are SQVTM and ANQGSEA. The V gene end was trimmed by 6 bases and the J gene end by 5 bases; junction bases not matched to a gene: 9. The CDR3 loop spans 13 amino acids. CDR3 nucleotide sequence: TGCAGCGTCCTTTCTAGGACAGGGAACGAGCAGTACTTC. Translation gives CSVLSRTGNEQYF.

The chain has TRBV25-1 and TRBJ1-1; D uncertain. V was clipped by 6 bases and J by 1 base, with 9 bases between them. The germline CDR1 and CDR2 sequences are MGHDK and SYGVNS. This CDR3 has 13 residues. The CDR3 nucleotides read TGTGCCAGCAGAGACCCAGGGAACACTGAAGCTTTCTTT. Translation: CASRDPGNTEAFF.

V gene TRBV3-1 combines with J gene TRBJ2-2; D remains unclear. The CDR3 is 12 residues long. Germline loops: CDR1 LGHDT, CDR2 YNNKEL (reference sequence). Trimming left V 2 bases short and J 6 bases short, with 4 bases between. The DNA of the CDR3 is TGTGCCAGCAGCCAACGGTCCGGGGAGCTGTTTTTT. Translating gives CASSQRSGELFF.